Presented here are 22 T cell receptor beta chains from one specimen sequenced in a study of T-cell reconstitution after alpha-beta-depleted transplantation in children. Unique molecular identifiers were used in preparing the TCRbeta library. One entry per CDR3 protein results from TCRdb running MiXCR on the PCR reads. In the table there are some 260,000 distinct CDR3 sequences, more than 20% of which are singletons. The starting material was PBMCs, mostly from graft donor cells, obtained 360 days after TCRalphabeta/CD19-depleted stem cell transplant. The receptor source for this set is a female patient under 10 years old who had a stem cell transplant for congenital amegakaryocytic thrombocytopenia, so the T cells may come from the graft donor.

This clonotype was counted a few times. The chain recombines TRBV20-1 with TRBJ2-7, with D possibly being TRBD1 (6 bases). The germline V gene has CDR1 DFQATT and CDR2 SNEGSKA (reference sequence). V was clipped by 6 bases and J by 2 bases, with 11 bases between them. This CDR3 spans 12 amino acids. As DNA, the CDR3 is TGCAGTGCGACAGGACCGACCTACGAGCAGTACTTC. Translation: CSATGPTYEQYF.

This clonotype showed up just a few times. The rearrangement links TRBV4-1 to TRBJ2-3, with 8 positions matching TRBD2. With V trimmed by 0 bases and J by 6 bases, 2 bases remained unmatched. This CDR3 is built from 14 residues. In germline, CDR1 is MGHRA, CDR2 YSYEKL. CDR3 DNA sequence: TGCGCCAGCAGCCAAGATCCTAGCGGGGATACGCAGTATTTT. Protein sequence: CASSQDPSGDTQYF.

The rearrangement links TRBV29-1 to TRBJ1-2; weak D call: TRBD1 (5 bases). Germline values: CDR1 SQVTM, CDR2 ANQGSEA. CDR3 length equals 12 residues. Trimming removed 3 bases from V and 8 bases from J, with 13 bases in between. CDR3 coding DNA: TGCAGCGTTGAGAAGGGGAGCCGCGGCTACACCTTC. Translated: CSVEKGSRGYTF.

This CDR3 is CASNTGGDEQFF. The CDR3 DNA reads as TGTGCCAGCAACACAGGGGGAGATGAGCAGTTCTTC. This sequence joins TRBV28 and TRBJ2-1; 8 nucleotides match TRBD1. The germline V gene encodes CDR1 MDHEN and CDR2 SYDVKM. This CDR3 region has 12 residues. Trimming removed 7 bases from V and 8 bases from J; junction bases left unmatched: 4.

Here the CDR3 reads CSAMLAGGDEQFF. The CDR3 DNA follows: TGCAGTGCTATGCTAGCGGGAGGTGATGAGCAGTTCTTC. The chain employs TRBV20-1 and TRBJ2-1; TRBD2 matches 11 bases. Germline-derived CDR1 and CDR2 are DFQATT and SNEGSKA (reference sequence). Trimming cost V 4 bases and J 8 bases; bases outside gene matches: 4. This CDR3 is built from 13 residues.

The V call is TRBV5-1, the J call TRBJ1-1; D call uncertain. Trimming cost V 0 bases and J 0 bases, with 9 bases left between them. CDR3 length equals 15 residues. Germline values: CDR1 SGHRS, CDR2 YFSETQ. This CDR3 reads CASSLGITLNTEAFF. CDR3 sequence (DNA): TGCGCCAGCAGCTTGGGGATAACCCTGAACACTGAAGCTTTCTTT.

This clonotype was found a few times. The chain uses TRBV10-2 and TRBJ2-2; perhaps TRBD1 as D (5 bases). V lost 8 bases and J lost 3, with 7 bases in between. This CDR3 has 12 residues. Germline lookup yields CDR1 WSHSY and CDR2 SAAADI. Written as DNA, the CDR3 is TGCGCCAGCGAACAGGACACCGGGGAGCTGTTTTTT. Translated, it gives CASEQDTGELFF.

The V gene is TRBV30, the J gene TRBJ1-1; D gene ambiguous. The CDR3 is 15 residues long. The V end was cut by 2 bases, the J end by 4 bases, with 17 bases between. Germline CDR1 reads GTSNPN; CDR2 reads SVGIG (reference sequence). For the CDR3, the DNA is TGTGCCTGGAGTTTACAGCGAAAAAAAACCACTGAAGCTTTCTTT. Translating it yields CAWSLQRKKTTEAFF.

This clonotype showed up just a few times. V and J are TRBV28 and TRBJ2-7; 9 bases match TRBD2. The length of the CDR3 is 16 residues. The V gene end was trimmed by 7 bases and the J gene end by 13 bases; junction bases not matched to a gene: 23. Germline V gene lookup returns CDR1 MDHEN and CDR2 SYDVKM. In DNA form, the CDR3 reads TGTGCCAGCAAGGGGGGCGAGACTAGCGGAGCGGGGGAGCGCTACTTC. It yields the protein CASKGGETSGAGERYF.

The chain carries TRBV4-1 and TRBJ1-5; D remains unclear. The CDR3 contains 16 residues. In germline, CDR1 is MGHRA, CDR2 YSYEKL. Trimming removed 4 bases at V and 0 bases at J, with 13 bases between. The CDR3, as DNA: TGCGCCAGCAGCCGCCCAGGCCACAATAGCAATCAGCCCCAGCATTTT. This sequence encodes CASSRPGHNSNQPQHF.

J is TRBJ2-1 and V is TRBV4-3, with D uncertain. The CDR3 is made up of 15 amino acids. Looked up from germline, CDR1 is LGHNA and CDR2 is YSLEER. V was trimmed by 0 bases and J by 3 bases, leaving 9 bases between them. For the CDR3, the DNA is TGCGCCAGCAGCCAAGAAAGGGTAGTCTACAATGAGCAGTTCTTC. Amino acids: CASSQERVVYNEQFF.

This clonotype occurred a few times. The chain combines TRBV7-9 with TRBJ2-3, with D hard to call. V dropped 5 bases and J dropped 2 bases, with 14 bases sitting between them. Germline V CDR1 and CDR2: SEHNR, FQNEAQ (reference sequence). The length of the CDR3 is 15 residues. The CDR3 coding sequence is TGTGCCAGCAGCCCGTCCCTGACTGACACAGATACGCAGTATTTT. This sequence encodes CASSPSLTDTDTQYF.

The table lists this clonotype with a few counts. The chain joins TRBV6-1 to TRBJ1-1; 8 bases line up with TRBD1. Germline CDR1 reads MNHNS; CDR2 reads SASEGT. The CDR3 runs 15 residues. Trimming took 6 bases from V and 5 from J; bases not matched to a gene: 11. The CDR3 reads CASSSPGQGATEAFF. The CDR3 DNA reads TGTGCCAGCAGCTCGCCCGGGCAGGGGGCGACTGAAGCTTTCTTT.

This clonotype has only a few counts. CDR3 sequence reads: CASSLNRAHHNEQFF. In nucleotides, the CDR3 is TGTGCCAGCAGCTTAAACAGGGCGCACCACAATGAGCAGTTCTTC. The V gene is TRBV7-9, the J gene TRBJ2-1; the D gene is possibly TRBD1 (6 bases). From germline, CDR1 is SEHNR and CDR2 FQNEAQ (reference sequence). Trimming took 2 bases from V and 5 from J, leaving 13 bases between them. This CDR3 region has 15 residues.

There are a few counts of this clonotype. V and J are TRBV12-3 or TRBV12-4 and TRBJ2-7; possibly TRBD1 or TRBD2 for D (5 bases each). The CDR3 is 13 amino acids. V shed 5 bases and J shed 0 bases, with 8 bases lying between them. The CDR3 sequence: CASSGDHSYEQYF. In DNA form, the CDR3 reads TGTGCCAGCAGTGGGGACCACTCCTACGAGCAGTACTTC.

This clonotype came up a few times. This rearrangement joins TRBV10-3 to TRBJ2-2; maybe TRBD1 (6 bases). The CDR3 length is 16 residues. The germline V gene encodes CDR1 ENHRY and CDR2 SYGVKD. Trimming removed 3 bases from V and 5 bases from J, with 16 bases in between. CDR3 sequence reads: CAISDTWGQGTGELFF. Written as DNA, the CDR3 is TGTGCCATCAGTGACACATGGGGGCAAGGAACCGGGGAGCTGTTTTTT.

This clonotype was picked up a small number of times. The rearrangement uses TRBV19 and TRBJ2-7; perhaps TRBD1 as D (6 bases). Germline CDR1 and CDR2: LNHDA and SQIVND (reference sequence). This CDR3 region has 15 residues. Trimming stripped 4 bases from V and 0 bases from J, with 13 bases between. CDR3 sequence: CASSRDGTHSYEQYF. DNA of the CDR3: TGTGCCAGTAGTAGGGACGGGACACACTCCTACGAGCAGTACTTC. The variable domain in full, completed from reference TRBV19 and TRBJ2-7, reads DGGITQSPKYLFRKEGQNVTLSCEQNLNHDAMYWYRQDPGQGLRLIYYSQIVNDFQKGDIAEGYSVSREKKESFPLTVTSAQKNPTAFYLCASSRDGTHSYEQYFGPGTRLTVT.

There are a few counts of this clonotype. This rearrangement joins TRBV12-3 or TRBV12-4 to TRBJ2-7; a possible D gene is TRBD1 (5 bases). Trimming cost V 6 bases and J 3 bases, with 15 bases left between them. This CDR3 contains 14 residues. The CDR3 DNA follows: TGTGCCAGCAGGGGGCGCAGCGCGAGCTACGAGCAGTACTTC. Translation: CASRGRSASYEQYF.

This clonotype was observed many times. The V call is TRBV12-3 or TRBV12-4, the J call TRBJ2-3; D not certain. The length of the CDR3 is 11 residues. The germline V and J ends were trimmed by 8 bases and 6 bases, with 9 bases remaining between them. CDR3 residues: CASLGLDTQYF. The CDR3 DNA follows: TGTGCCAGCCTCGGGCTTGATACGCAGTATTTT.

The chain employs TRBV10-3 and TRBJ2-2, with 11 bases aligning to TRBD1. The CDR3 sequence is 16 residues long. The ends lost 7 bases at V and 4 bases at J; junction bases unmatched: 8. Looked up from germline, CDR1 is ENHRY and CDR2 is SYGVKD. CDR3 region: CAITSGQGAGTGELFF. CDR3 in DNA: TGTGCCATCACCTCAGGACAGGGGGCTGGCACCGGGGAGCTGTTTTTT.

A few counts support this clonotype. This rearrangement joins TRBV5-5 to TRBJ1-6; no clear D. In germline, CDR1 is SGHKS, CDR2 YYEKEE (reference sequence). This CDR3 is 9 amino acids long. Trimming removed 9 bases from V and 14 bases from J, with 9 bases in between. The CDR3 loop is CAIGYTLHF. The CDR3 DNA reads as TGTGCCATCGGGTACACCCTCCACTTT.

The V and J genes are TRBV30 and TRBJ1-1, with D unclear. Germline V CDR1 and CDR2: GTSNPN, SVGIG (reference sequence). The ends were cut back, 0 bases at V and 1 base at J, with 6 bases in the middle. The CDR3 has 13 amino acids. CDR3 DNA: TGTGCCTGGAGTGTACGGAGGAACACTGAAGCTTTCTTT. Its translation: CAWSVRRNTEAFF.